The clone carrying this T cell receptor beta chain has ten or more counts. The antigen is unknown. TCRdb reprocessed the PCR reads with MiXCR, giving one entry per CDR3 protein. The data hold fewer than 350,000 distinct CDR3 sequences, with roughly a fifth observed a single time. It was from roughly 21,000 to 960,000 sorted cells, with 10%, 30% or 50% RNA, that naive CD8 libraries came. Sorting selected naive CD8 T cells with a CD8+CD4-CCR7+CD45RA+ phenotype. The data were obtained in a study of molecular identifiers for immune sequencing clone quantification. Germline values: CDR1 MDHEN, CDR2 SYDVKM. There are 15 residues in the CDR3. The V and J ends lost 2 bases and 2 bases respectively, with 11 bases between them. General study results and limits: Among around 970,000 naive cells, spiked Jurkat TCR RNA from a single cell was reportedly detectable. Clonotypes surpassing 20 RNA copies contained over 97% of effector molecules, versus under 1% in naive cells.

This sequence originates from a human donor in good health. Some libraries in this study had Jurkat cell RNA spiked in. The genes are TRBV28 and TRBJ2-3; D is perhaps TRBD1 (6 bases). Sequencing input: naive CD8+ T cells from blood, with Jurkat cell RNA spiked in. As for subset: FACS-sorted CD8+CD4-CCR7+CD45RA+ naive T cells. The CDR3 region is CASSLMDSLTDTQYF. The CDR3 DNA reads as TGTGCCAGCAGTTTAATGGACAGCCTCACAGATACGCAGTATTTT.